These 3 T cell receptor beta chains were all obtained from the same sample, sequenced in a study of T cells in Graves' hyperthyroidism and ophthalmopathy. The source material, RNA transcripts, was used to amplify TCR beta CDR3 regions. A first-round RT-PCR of the TCR CDR3 used the HTBI primer set. Each CDR3 protein gets one entry after TCRdb re-called the multiplex PCR reads with MiXCR. The table includes 550,000 to 800,000 distinct CDR3 sequences, 17% detected once. The sequencing input was blood. These receptor sequences come from a man between 45 and 60 years old with Graves' hyperthyroidism.

As regards this clonotype: At one of its ends the junction is not consistent with the germline gene, which may arise from a read error. This sequence joins TRBV7-3 and TRBJ2-1; 11 nucleotides agree with TRBD2. From germline, CDR1 is SGHTA and CDR2 FQGTGA. This CDR3 contains 16 residues. In DNA form, the CDR3 reads TGTGCCAGCAGCCCAACTAGCGGGAGCTCCTACAATGAGCAGTCCTTC. Translated: CASSPTSGSSYNEQSF.

In this sample, this clonotype turned up a few times. V usage is TRBV20-1 and J usage is TRBJ2-3; TRBD2 matches 8 bases. This CDR3 is 16 amino acids long. With 1 base clipped from V and 6 bases from J, the junction kept 12 bases outside the gene matches. CDR1 and CDR2 (germline): DFQATT, SNEGSKA (reference sequence). CDR3 sequence: CSARGRGRPVGDTQYF. The CDR3 DNA follows: TGCAGTGCTAGAGGTCGCGGGAGGCCCGTGGGGGATACGCAGTATTTT.

There are many counts of this clonotype. This chain joins TRBV27 and TRBJ2-5; unclear D gene. Germline V gene lookup returns CDR1 MNHEY and CDR2 SMNVEV (reference sequence). CDR3 length equals 14 residues. V was clipped by 6 bases and J by 0 bases, with 11 bases between them. CDR3 amino acids: CASRALENQETQYF. In DNA, the CDR3 is TGTGCCAGCAGAGCTCTAGAGAACCAAGAGACCCAGTACTTC.